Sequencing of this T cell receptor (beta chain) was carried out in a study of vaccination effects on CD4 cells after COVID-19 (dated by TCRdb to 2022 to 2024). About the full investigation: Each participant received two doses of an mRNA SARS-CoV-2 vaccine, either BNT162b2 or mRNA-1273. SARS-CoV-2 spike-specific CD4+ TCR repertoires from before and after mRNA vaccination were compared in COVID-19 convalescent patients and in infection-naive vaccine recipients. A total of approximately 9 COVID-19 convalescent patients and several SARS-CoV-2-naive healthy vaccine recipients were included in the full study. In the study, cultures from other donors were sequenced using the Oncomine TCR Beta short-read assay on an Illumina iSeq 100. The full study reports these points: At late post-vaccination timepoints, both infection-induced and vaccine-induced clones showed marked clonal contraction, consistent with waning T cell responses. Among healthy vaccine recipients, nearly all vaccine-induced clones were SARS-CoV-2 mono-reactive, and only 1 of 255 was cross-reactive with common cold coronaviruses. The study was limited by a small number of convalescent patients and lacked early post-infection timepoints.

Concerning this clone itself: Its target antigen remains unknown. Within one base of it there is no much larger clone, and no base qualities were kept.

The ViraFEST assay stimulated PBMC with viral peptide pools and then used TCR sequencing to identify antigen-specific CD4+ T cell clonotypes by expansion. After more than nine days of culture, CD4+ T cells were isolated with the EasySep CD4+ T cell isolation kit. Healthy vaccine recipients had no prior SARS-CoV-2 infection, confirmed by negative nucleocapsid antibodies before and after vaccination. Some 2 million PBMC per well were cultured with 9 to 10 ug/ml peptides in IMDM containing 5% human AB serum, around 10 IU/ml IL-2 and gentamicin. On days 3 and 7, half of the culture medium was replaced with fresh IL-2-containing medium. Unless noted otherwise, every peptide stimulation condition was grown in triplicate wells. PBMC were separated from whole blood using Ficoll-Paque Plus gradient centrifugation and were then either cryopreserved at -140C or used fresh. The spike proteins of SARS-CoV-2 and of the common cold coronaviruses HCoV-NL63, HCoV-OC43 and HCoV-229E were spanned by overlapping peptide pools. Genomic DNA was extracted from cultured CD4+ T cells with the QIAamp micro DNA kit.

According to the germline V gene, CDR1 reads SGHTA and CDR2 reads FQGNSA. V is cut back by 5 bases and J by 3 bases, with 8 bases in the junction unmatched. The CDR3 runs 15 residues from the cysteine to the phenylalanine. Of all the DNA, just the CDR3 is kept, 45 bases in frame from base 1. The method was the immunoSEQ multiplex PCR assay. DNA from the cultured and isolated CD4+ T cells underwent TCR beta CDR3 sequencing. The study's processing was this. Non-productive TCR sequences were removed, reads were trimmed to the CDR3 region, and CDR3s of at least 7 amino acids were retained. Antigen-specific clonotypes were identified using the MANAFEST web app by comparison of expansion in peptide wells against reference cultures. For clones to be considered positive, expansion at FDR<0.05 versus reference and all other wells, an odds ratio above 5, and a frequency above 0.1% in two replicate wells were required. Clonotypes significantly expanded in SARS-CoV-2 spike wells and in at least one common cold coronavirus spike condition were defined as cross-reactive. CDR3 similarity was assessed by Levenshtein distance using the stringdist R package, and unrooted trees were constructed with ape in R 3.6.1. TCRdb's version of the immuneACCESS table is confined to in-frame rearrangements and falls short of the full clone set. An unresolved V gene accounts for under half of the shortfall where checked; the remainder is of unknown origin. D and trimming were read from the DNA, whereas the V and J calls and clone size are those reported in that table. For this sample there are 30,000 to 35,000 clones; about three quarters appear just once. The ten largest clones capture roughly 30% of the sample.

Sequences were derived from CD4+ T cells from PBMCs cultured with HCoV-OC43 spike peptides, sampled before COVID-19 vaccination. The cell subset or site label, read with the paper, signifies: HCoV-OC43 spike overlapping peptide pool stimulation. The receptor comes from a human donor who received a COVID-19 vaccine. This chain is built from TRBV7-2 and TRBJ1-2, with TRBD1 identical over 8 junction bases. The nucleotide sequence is TGTGCCAGCAGCCTCCGGACAGGGCCGGACTATGGCTACACCTTC. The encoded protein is CASSLRTGPDYGYTF.